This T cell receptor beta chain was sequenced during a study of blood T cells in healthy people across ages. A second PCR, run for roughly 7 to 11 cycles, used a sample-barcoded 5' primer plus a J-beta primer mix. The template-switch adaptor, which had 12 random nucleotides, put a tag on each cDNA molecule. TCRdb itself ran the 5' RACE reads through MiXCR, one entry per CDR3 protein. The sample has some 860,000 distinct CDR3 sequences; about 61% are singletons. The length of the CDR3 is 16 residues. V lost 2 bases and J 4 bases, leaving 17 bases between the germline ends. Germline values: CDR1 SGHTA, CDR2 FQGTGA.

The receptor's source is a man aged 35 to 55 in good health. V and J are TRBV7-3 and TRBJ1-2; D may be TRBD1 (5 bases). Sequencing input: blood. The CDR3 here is CASSLRMGGAVYGYTF. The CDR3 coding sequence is TGTGCCAGCAGCTTACGAATGGGTGGGGCGGTCTATGGCTACACCTTC.